This passage covers 16 T cell receptor beta chains from one sample sequenced in a study of cytomegalovirus exposure and HLA in healthy donors. The study ran its PCR with 60 Vbeta and 13 Jbeta primers. TCRdb keeps only in-frame clones here, not all; method: immunoSEQ multiplex PCR. This repertoire shows roughly 100,000 clones, just under 80% found once; its top ten account for about 5.3%. Specimen: PBMCs. The source is a male donor in good health and CMV-seronegative.

The V call is TRBV5-1, the J call TRBJ2-5; 10 nucleotides line up with TRBD2. Trimming removed 5 bases from V and 5 bases from J; junction bases left unmatched: 6. The CDR3 covers 14 residues. Germline CDR1 is SGHRS and CDR2 is YFSETQ. CDR3 nucleotides: TGCGCCAGCAGTAAGAGCGGGAGGGATGAGACCCAGTACTTC. It codes for CASSKSGRDETQYF.

The chain has TRBV2 and TRBJ1-1; 8 bases match TRBD1. This CDR3 is 14 amino acids long. Germline loops: CDR1 SNHLY, CDR2 FYNNEI. The J segment lost 5 bases and the V segment lost 4 bases, leaving 6 bases of the junction unmatched. The CDR3 here is CASSGGQVGTEAFF. Written as DNA, the CDR3 is TGTGCCAGCAGTGGGGGACAGGTGGGGACTGAAGCTTTCTTT.

A few counts support this clone. The chain employs TRBV5-4 and TRBJ2-5, with D perhaps TRBD1 (6 bases). Germline assignment: CDR1 SGHNT and CDR2 YYREEE (reference sequence). The V end lost 3 bases, the J end lost 5 bases, and 11 bases lay between the germline ends. This CDR3 spans 13 amino acids. The CDR3 nucleotides read TGTGCCAGCAGCTCAACAGGGCGGGAGACCCAGTACTTC. Translating gives CASSSTGRETQYF.

This chain's CDR3 is CASSYGRGRAIEQFF. CDR3 DNA: TGTGCCAGCAGTTACGGGCGCGGGAGGGCGATTGAGCAGTTCTTC. This chain uses TRBV6-5 with TRBJ2-1, with TRBD2 identical over 9 bases. Germline trimming cut 2 bases from V and 9 bases from J; bases unmatched to any gene: 8. The CDR3 sequence is 15 residues long. Germline CDR1 is MNHEY and CDR2 is SVGAGI.

As DNA, the CDR3 is TGCGCCAGCAGCCCCCGGGGGTACGGTGATACGCAGTATTTT. Translated: CASSPRGYGDTQYF. The genes are TRBV4-1 and TRBJ2-3, with D maybe TRBD2 (6 bases). The CDR3 has 14 residues. Per the germline V gene, CDR1 is MGHRA and CDR2 is YSYEKL. V gave up 4 bases and J gave up 6 bases, with 14 bases separating them.

The J gene is TRBJ2-3, the V gene TRBV7-9; 7 bases match TRBD1. Germline CDR1 SEHNR, CDR2 FQNEAQ (reference sequence). The CDR3 is 14 residues long. The V gene end was trimmed by 7 bases and the J gene end by 4 bases; junction bases not matched to a gene: 8. CDR3: CASTGEGGSDTQYF. In nucleotides, the CDR3 is TGTGCCAGCACTGGGGAAGGGGGCTCAGATACGCAGTATTTT.

V is TRBV29-1 and J is TRBJ2-5, with 9 bases fitting TRBD2. Per germline, CDR1 SQVTM and CDR2 ANQGSEA. J gave up 5 bases and V 4 bases, and 11 bases lay outside the gene matches. This CDR3 is 15 amino acids long. CDR3 sequence reads: CSVAPPAGGWETQYF. DNA of the CDR3: TGCAGCGTTGCCCCTCCCGCGGGAGGGTGGGAGACCCAGTACTTC.

This clone was seen a single time. The chain recombines TRBV5-1 with TRBJ2-7; D possibly corresponds to TRBD1 (5 bases). Germline values: CDR1 SGHRS, CDR2 YFSETQ. The length of the CDR3 is 13 residues. V lost 3 bases to trimming and J lost 5 bases, with 12 bases between them. CDR3 loop: CASSYQGPDEQYF. CDR3 DNA: TGCGCCAGCAGCTATCAGGGTCCAGACGAGCAGTACTTC.

The gene calls are TRBV7-9 and TRBJ2-3; D unclear. Trimming took off 4 bases at V and 2 bases at J, with 10 bases between the two ends. CDR3 length equals 14 residues. Germline-derived CDR1 and CDR2 are SEHNR and FQNEAQ (reference sequence). As DNA, the CDR3 is TGTGCCAGCAGCTCCACAGCTCACACAGATACGCAGTATTTT. It specifies CASSSTAHTDTQYF.

This chain connects TRBV9 to TRBJ2-5; TRBD2 matches at 14 bases. With V trimmed by 3 bases and J by 4 bases, 11 bases remained unmatched. This CDR3 is 18 amino acids long. Germline V lookup: CDR1 SGDLS, CDR2 YYNGEE. The CDR3 sequence: CASSANPGLAGGRETQYF. CDR3 coding DNA: TGTGCCAGCAGCGCCAATCCAGGACTAGCGGGAGGTCGAGAGACCCAGTACTTC.

V gene TRBV25-1 combines with J gene TRBJ2-1, with 9 bases aligning to TRBD1. The CDR3 consists of 15 residues. Trimming removed 5 bases from V and 7 bases from J; junction bases left unmatched: 9. CDR1 and CDR2 (germline): MGHDK, SYGVNS. The CDR3 DNA sequence: TGTGCCAGCAGTTACTCGGGACAGGGAGATAATGAGCAGTTCTTC. Encoded protein: CASSYSGQGDNEQFF.

This clone came up once. CDR3 nucleotides: TGTGCCAGCAGTTTAGAAGGAGGGAATTTAAACTACGAGCAGTACTTC. Encoded protein: CASSLEGGNLNYEQYF. This chain joins TRBV27 and TRBJ2-7, with a weak D call TRBD2 (6 bases). The V end was cut by 2 bases, the J end by 3 bases, with 17 bases between. Germline-derived CDR1 and CDR2 are MNHEY and SMNVEV (reference sequence). The CDR3 is made up of 16 amino acids.

The chain employs TRBV5-1 and TRBJ1-1; D gene uncertain. Germline lookup yields CDR1 SGHRS and CDR2 YFSETQ. This CDR3 spans 15 amino acids. The V end was cut by 5 bases, the J end by 5 bases, with 19 bases between. CDR3 protein: CASRTRPETNTEAFF. Here the CDR3 DNA reads TGCGCCAGCAGGACGAGACCGGAGACGAATACTGAAGCTTTCTTT.

V usage is TRBV27 and J usage is TRBJ1-5; D possibly corresponds to TRBD1 (5 bases). Germline loops: CDR1 MNHEY, CDR2 SMNVEV (reference sequence). V shed 5 bases and J shed 3 bases, with 8 bases lying between them. The CDR3 sequence is 13 residues long. CDR3: CASSQGPNQPQHF. The CDR3 region has the DNA TGTGCCAGCAGTCAGGGTCCCAATCAGCCCCAGCATTTT.

This chain uses TRBV28 with TRBJ2-1, with TRBD2 identical over 11 bases. The CDR3 has 13 residues. J gave up 15 bases and V 0 bases, and 4 bases lay outside the gene matches. Germline V gene lookup returns CDR1 MDHEN and CDR2 SYDVKM. The DNA of the CDR3 is TGTGCCAGCAGTTTATGGCTAGCGGGAGGTCGGTTCTTC. Protein sequence: CASSLWLAGGRFF.

V gene TRBV30 combines with J gene TRBJ2-7; the D is unclear. The CDR3 length is 11 residues. V was clipped by 5 bases and J by 2 bases, with 7 bases between them. Per the germline V gene, CDR1 is GTSNPN and CDR2 is SVGIG (reference sequence). CDR3 amino acids: CAWALPYEQYF. CDR3 nucleotide sequence: TGTGCCTGGGCACTTCCCTACGAGCAGTACTTC.